This T cell receptor (beta chain) appears in the sequencing data of a study of tumor-infiltrating lymphocytes in localized non-small cell lung cancer. About this clone itself: Its antigen remains unknown.

The germline V gene has CDR1 SNHLY and CDR2 FYNNEI. V was pared by 5 bases and J by 3 bases, with 6 bases of the junction left unmatched. The CDR3 is 14 residues long. Findings and caveats of the study: No T-cell fraction difference was seen between IM1 and IM2 tumors.

The protocol was immunoSEQ multiplex PCR, while the TCRdb copy is restricted to in-frame clones and leaves out a portion. The data contain tens of thousands of clones, 70% to 90% of them singletons. The sequenced material came from lung tumor tissue. The rearrangement uses TRBV2 and TRBJ2-7; TRBD1 matches 8 bases. This clonotype was sampled from a human donor with non-small cell lung cancer. The CDR3 is CASSRTGPIYEQYF. CDR3 DNA sequence: TGTGCCAGCAGTAGGACAGGGCCCATCTACGAGCAGTACTTC.